These 28 T cell receptor beta chains share one sample of origin, sequenced in a study of T cell responses to AZD1222 COVID-19 vaccine. Assay: immunoSEQ multiplex PCR; the TCRdb copy retains only in-frame clones and omits some. This sample carries approximately 80,000 clones, approximately 83% of them seen once, and the ten largest clones take around an eighth. This material consisted of peripheral blood, taken 28 days after the second AZD1222 dose. The receptors derive from an adult who received the AZD1222 COVID-19 vaccine.

This clone occurred a few times. This chain uses TRBV3-1 (or the pseudogene TRBV3-2) with TRBJ2-2; weak D call: TRBD1 (5 bases). CDR3 length equals 13 residues. Per germline, CDR1 LGHDT and CDR2 YNNKEL (reference sequence). The CDR3 DNA sequence: TGTGCTACCAGGGAACCTAACACCGGGGAGCTGTTTTTT. It is translated as CATREPNTGELFF.

This chain connects TRBV11-3 to TRBJ2-1; D may match TRBD1 or TRBD2 (6 bases each). Germline V gene lookup returns CDR1 SGHNT and CDR2 YENEEA. The ends were cut back, 6 bases at V and 9 bases at J, with 24 bases in the middle. The CDR3 length is 16 residues. The CDR3 DNA reads as TGTGCCAGCAGTGGTGGGGGCAAGCGGGTTAATAGTGAGCAGTTCTTC. Amino acids: CASSGGGKRVNSEQFF. Supplemented by reference TRBV11-3 and TRBJ2-1, the full variable domain reads EAGVVQSPRYKIIEKKQPVAFWCNPISGHNTLYWYLQNLGQGPELLIRYENEEAVDDSQLPKDRFSAERLKGVDSTLKIQPAELGDSAVYLCASSGGGKRVNSEQFFGPGTRLTVL.

The chain recombines TRBV3-1 (or the pseudogene TRBV3-2) with TRBJ2-6; no clear D gene. V gave up 4 bases and J gave up 0 bases, with 10 bases separating them. The CDR3 covers 16 residues. Per the germline V gene, CDR1 is LGHDT and CDR2 is YNNKEL (reference sequence). CDR3 nucleotide sequence: TGTGCCAGCAGCCCCTCTAGGATCTCTGGGGCCAACGTCCTGACTTTC. Translating gives CASSPSRISGANVLTF.

The chain recombines TRBV10-3 with TRBJ1-2; unclear D gene. Trimming took off 6 bases at V and 2 bases at J, with 10 bases between the two ends. Germline-derived CDR1 and CDR2 are ENHRY and SYGVKD. The CDR3 is 13 amino acids. The CDR3 bases are TGTGCCATCAGGACGTTACTGAACTATGGCTACACCTTC. Protein product: CAIRTLLNYGYTF.

This clone was seen only once. The rearrangement links TRBV12-5 to TRBJ2-5; 9 bases agree with TRBD1. Germline V lookup: CDR1 LGHNT, CDR2 FRNRAP. The ends lost 5 bases at V and 2 bases at J; junction bases unmatched: 12. The CDR3 runs 17 residues. CDR3 coding DNA: TGTGCTAGTGGTCCACAACTCACAGGGGGCGGGCAAGAGACCCAGTACTTC. This translates into CASGPQLTGGGQETQYF.

V is TRBV19 and J is TRBJ1-1, with a possible D match to TRBD1 (5 bases). Trimming left V 2 bases short and J 3 bases short, with 7 bases between. The CDR3 consists of 13 residues. The V gene's germline CDR1 is LNHDA and CDR2 SQIVND (reference sequence). CDR3 nucleotides: TGTGCCAGTAGTATAACAGGAGACACTGAAGCTTTCTTT. This codes for CASSITGDTEAFF.

The chain recombines TRBV29-1 with TRBJ2-1; TRBD2 matches at 10 bases. CDR1 and CDR2 (germline): SQVTM, ANQGSEA. The CDR3 has 15 residues. The V segment lost 4 bases and the J segment 7 bases; nucleotides outside the gene matches: 10. CDR3 sequence (DNA): TGCAGCGTTGTACTCCTAGCGGGAGTGGGTAATGAGCAGTTCTTC. Residues: CSVVLLAGVGNEQFF.

The J gene is TRBJ1-4, the V gene TRBV20-1; D possibly corresponds to TRBD1 (5 bases). Germline V gene sequence: CDR1 DFQATT, CDR2 SNEGSKA (reference sequence). CDR3 length equals 11 residues. Trimming stripped 6 bases from V and 5 bases from J, with 7 bases between. This CDR3 reads CSAGGNEKLFF. CDR3 bases: TGCAGTGCGGGGGGAAATGAAAAACTGTTTTTT.

V gene TRBV6-5 combines with J gene TRBJ2-7; 8 positions agree with TRBD2. Trimming took 6 bases from V and 5 from J; bases not matched to a gene: 3. This CDR3 contains 12 residues. The germline CDR1 and CDR2 sequences are MNHEY and SVGAGI. The CDR3 bases are TGTGCCAGCAGCCCGACTAGCGACGAGCAGTACGTC. As protein: CASSPTSDEQYV.

The chain is built from TRBV5-1 and TRBJ1-4, with 7 bases matching TRBD1. This CDR3 has 15 amino acids. With 2 bases clipped from V and 7 bases from J, the junction kept 8 bases outside the gene matches. The germline V gene has CDR1 SGHRS and CDR2 YFSETQ. The CDR3 DNA reads as TGCGCCAGCAGCTTATACGACAGGGTGGGTGAAAAACTGTTTTTT. The encoded protein is CASSLYDRVGEKLFF.

The sample holds one count of this clone. The V call is TRBV7-3, the J call TRBJ2-7; D is perhaps TRBD1 (5 bases). This CDR3 spans 14 amino acids. The V gene's germline CDR1 is SGHTA and CDR2 FQGTGA. With 8 bases removed from V and 3 bases from J, the gap between germline ends came to 17 bases. This CDR3 is CASATTTGNYEQYF. In DNA form, the CDR3 reads TGTGCCAGCGCTACTACTACAGGTAACTACGAGCAGTACTTC.

The J gene is TRBJ2-1, the V gene TRBV3-1 (or the pseudogene TRBV3-2), with D perhaps matching TRBD2 (5 bases). Germline V gene data show CDR1 as LGHDT and CDR2 as YNNKEL (reference sequence). The CDR3 is 13 amino acids. Trimming stripped 1 base from V and 6 bases from J, with 7 bases between. The CDR3 sequence: CASSQGEGNEQFF. The CDR3 region has the DNA TGTGCCAGCAGCCAAGGAGAGGGCAATGAGCAGTTCTTC.

This clone was found once. The chain carries TRBV5-1 and TRBJ2-1; possibly TRBD2 for D (6 bases). CDR3 length: 14 amino acids. The V end lost 4 bases, the J end lost 8 bases, and 16 bases lay between the germline ends. The germline V gene encodes CDR1 SGHRS and CDR2 YFSETQ. CDR3 region: CASSTGTVGDEQFF. The DNA of the CDR3 is TGCGCCAGCAGCACCGGGACTGTCGGGGATGAGCAGTTCTTC. The variable domain in full, completed from reference TRBV5-1 and TRBJ2-1, reads KAGVTQTPRYLIKTRGQQVTLSCSPISGHRSVSWYQQTPGQGLQFLFEYFSETQRNKGNFPGRFSGRQFSNSRSEMNVSTLELGDSALYLCASSTGTVGDEQFFGPGTRLTVL.

The chain joins TRBV28 to TRBJ2-7, with TRBD1 as a possible D gene (6 bases). V shed 5 bases and J shed 1 base, with 12 bases lying between them. The germline CDR1 and CDR2 sequences are MDHEN and SYDVKM. The CDR3 sequence is 14 residues long. The CDR3 DNA reads TGTGCCAGCAGTGCAGGGGACCGGTCCTACGAGCAGTACGTC. The encoded protein is CASSAGDRSYEQYV.

The sample holds one count of this clone. CDR3 sequence reads: CASSPLTGAVNYGYTF. CDR3 bases: TGCGCCAGCAGCCCACTGACGGGGGCGGTGAACTATGGCTACACCTTC. The chain is built from TRBV5-1 and TRBJ1-2, with D possibly TRBD1 on 6 matching bases. Germline-derived CDR1 and CDR2 are SGHRS and YFSETQ. The V and J ends lost 4 bases and 2 bases respectively, with 18 bases between them. CDR3 size: 16 residues.

The gene calls are TRBV5-6 and TRBJ1-1, with D possibly TRBD1 on 6 matching bases. V dropped 1 base and J dropped 4 bases, with 11 bases sitting between them. CDR3 length equals 14 residues. CDR1 is SGHDT and CDR2 is YYEEEE in the germline V gene. The CDR3 region is CASSLFSGVTEAFF. DNA of the CDR3: TGTGCCAGCAGCTTGTTTTCAGGGGTCACTGAAGCTTTCTTT. Supplemented by reference TRBV5-6 and TRBJ1-1, the full variable domain reads DAGVTQSPTHLIKTRGQQVTLRCSPKSGHDTVSWYQQALGQGPQFIFQYYEEEERQRGNFPDRFSGHQFPNYSSELNVNALLLGDSALYLCASSLFSGVTEAFFGQGTRLTVV.

The genes are TRBV18 and TRBJ1-5, with D unresolved. Germline-derived CDR1 and CDR2 are KGHSH and LQKENI. The CDR3 consists of 14 residues. V lost 5 bases and J 0 bases, leaving 8 bases between the germline ends. The CDR3 region is CASSLFHSNQPQHF. For the CDR3, the DNA is TGTGCCAGCTCATTATTTCATAGCAATCAGCCCCAGCATTTT.

V gene TRBV7-3 combines with J gene TRBJ2-1, with TRBD2 matching 13 bases. Germline V gene data show CDR1 as SGHTA and CDR2 as FQGTGA. The V and J ends lost 5 bases and 4 bases, in that order; junction bases with no gene match: 5. The CDR3 spans 16 residues. The CDR3 loop reads CASSVGTSGVYNEQFF. The CDR3 DNA follows: TGTGCCAGCAGCGTAGGGACTAGCGGGGTATACAATGAGCAGTTCTTC.

The chain employs TRBV6-4 and TRBJ2-3; the D gene is possibly TRBD1 (6 bases). CDR3 length: 13 amino acids. V was pared by 3 bases and J by 3 bases, with 7 bases between. The germline V gene has CDR1 MRHNA and CDR2 SNTAGT. The CDR3 loop is CASSEQGTDTQYF. CDR3 sequence (DNA): TGTGCCAGCAGTGAACAGGGAACAGATACGCAGTATTTT.

V usage is TRBV10-3 and J usage is TRBJ1-4; no reliable D call. This CDR3 is built from 14 residues. Germline V gene data show CDR1 as ENHRY and CDR2 as SYGVKD. The V end was cut by 6 bases, the J end by 0 bases, with 8 bases between. CDR3 DNA: TGTGCCATCAGCCGCCAGTCAACTAATGAAAAACTGTTTTTT. Translated, it gives CAISRQSTNEKLFF.

The chain is built from TRBV9 and TRBJ1-3; unclear D gene. CDR3 length: 12 amino acids. The germline V and J ends were trimmed by 4 bases and 4 bases, with 6 bases remaining between them. Per germline, CDR1 SGDLS and CDR2 YYNGEE. The CDR3 protein is CASSPPGNTIYF. CDR3 bases: TGTGCCAGCAGCCCCCCGGGAAACACCATATATTTT.

This chain connects TRBV10-3 to TRBJ1-2; D gene uncertain. Germline lookup yields CDR1 ENHRY and CDR2 SYGVKD. The CDR3 contains 15 residues. V was pared by 4 bases and J by 0 bases, with 12 bases between. Here the CDR3 reads CAISGLAGANYGYTF. DNA for the CDR3: TGTGCCATCAGTGGCTTGGCAGGCGCTAACTATGGCTACACCTTC.

The chain carries TRBV4-1 and TRBJ1-1; D perhaps matches TRBD1 (5 bases). Trimming removed 3 bases from V and 7 bases from J, with 21 bases in between. Germline V gives CDR1 MGHRA, CDR2 YSYEKL. The CDR3 covers 16 residues. The DNA of the CDR3 is TGCGCCAGCAGCCACCCCTTCGACAGAGCGCCGATTGAAGCTTTCTTT. Residues: CASSHPFDRAPIEAFF.

V and J are TRBV2 and TRBJ1-6; D may be TRBD1 (5 bases). The CDR3 spans 15 residues. V lost 5 bases, J lost 10 bases, and 18 bases lay in between. Per the germline V gene, CDR1 is SNHLY and CDR2 is FYNNEI. The CDR3 sequence: CASSSVGEFASPLHF. DNA for the CDR3: TGTGCCAGCAGTTCAGTAGGGGAATTTGCGTCACCCCTCCACTTT.

This clone was counted between two and nine times. The V gene is TRBV19, the J gene TRBJ1-2; TRBD1 is a possible D gene (6 bases). Germline CDR1 LNHDA, CDR2 SQIVND (reference sequence). Trimming stripped 4 bases from V and 3 bases from J, with 9 bases between. The CDR3 has 13 amino acids. For the CDR3, the DNA is TGTGCCAGTAGTAAAGGACAGCACTATGGCTACACCTTC. Its protein is CASSKGQHYGYTF.

The chain employs TRBV7-9 and TRBJ2-1, with D perhaps being TRBD1 or TRBD2 (5 bases each). CDR1 and CDR2 (germline): SEHNR, FQNEAQ (reference sequence). The CDR3 totals 13 residues. Between the trimmed V and J ends, which lost 1 base and 7 bases, there was a span of 8 bases. Written as DNA, the CDR3 is TGTGCCAGCAGCTTAGTGGGGGAGAATGAGCAGTTCTTC. Protein sequence: CASSLVGENEQFF.

V is TRBV5-6 and J is TRBJ2-7; a possible D gene is TRBD2 (6 bases). Trimming shortened V by 5 bases and J by 0 bases, and 18 bases separated the two germline ends. CDR1 and CDR2 from the germline V gene are SGHDT and YYEEEE. There are 16 residues in the CDR3. Here the CDR3 DNA reads TGTGCCAGCAGAGGTATGGGGGGAGCGTTCTCCTACGAGCAGTACTTC. This encodes CASRGMGGAFSYEQYF.

The J gene is TRBJ2-1, the V gene TRBV30, with D unresolved. The CDR3 runs to 11 residues. Germline values: CDR1 GTSNPN, CDR2 SVGIG (reference sequence). V lost 3 bases, J lost 9 bases, and 9 bases lay in between. The CDR3 DNA sequence: TGTGCCTGGAGCCAGGCAGGTGAGCAGTTCTTC. This codes for CAWSQAGEQFF.